This is a list of T cell receptor beta chains from one sample in a study of T-cell reconstitution after alpha-beta-depleted transplantation in children. MiXCR, applied by TCRdb to the PCR reads, yields one record per CDR3 protein. The sample consists of about 980,000 distinct CDR3 sequences, around 30% of them appearing once. The starting material was PBMCs, mostly from graft donor cells, obtained 360 days after TCRalphabeta/CD19-depleted stem cell transplant. These TCRs come from a boy under three years old who had a stem cell transplant for SCID, so the T cells may come from the graft donor. Each CDR3 is given with its conserved first and last residue. The D gene is left open where the match is weak. Rows give clone size only sometimes, using once, few, many, or a class for an expanded clone.

D,size,J,V,CDR3,DNA
.,.,TRBJ2-1,TRBV12-3/TRBV12-4,CASSPTGAPYNEQFF,TGTGCCAGCAGCCCCACGGGGGCCCCCTACAATGAGCAGTTCTTC
.,.,TRBJ2-4,TRBV28,CASSLWGQPSAKNIQYF,TGTGCCAGCAGTTTATGGGGGCAGCCTTCAGCCAAAAACATTCAGTACTTC
.,.,TRBJ2-1,TRBV6-5,CASSYSTGTLNEQFF,TGTGCCAGCAGTTACTCGACCGGGACTCTCAATGAGCAGTTCTTC
TRBD2,.,TRBJ2-7,TRBV6-1,CASSPGTSGKYEQYF,TGTGCCAGCAGTCCCGGGACTAGCGGGAAGTACGAGCAGTACTTC
TRBD1,few,TRBJ2-4,TRBV16,CASSTRTGPLAKNIQYF,TGTGCCAGCAGCACAAGGACAGGGCCCCTTGCCAAAAACATTCAGTACTTC
TRBD1,.,TRBJ2-7,TRBV5-1,CASSRGQRGPYEQYF,TGCGCCAGCAGCCGGGGACAGAGGGGTCCGTACGAGCAGTACTTC
TRBD1,few,TRBJ1-1,TRBV12-3/TRBV12-4,CASSRPGQGNTEAFF,TGTGCCAGCAGTCGTCCGGGACAGGGTAACACTGAAGCTTTCTTT
.,.,TRBJ1-6,TRBV24-1,CATSGRDNSPLHF,TGTGCCACCAGTGGGAGGGATAATTCACCCCTCCACTTT
.,.,TRBJ2-1,TRBV12-3/TRBV12-4,CASSLEGGRKNEQFF,TGTGCCAGCAGTTTGGAGGGGGGCCGAAAGAATGAGCAGTTCTTC
.,few,TRBJ1-1,TRBV10-3,CAISEEARSNTEAFF,TGTGCCATCAGTGAGGAGGCAAGGAGTAACACTGAAGCTTTCTTT
.,few,TRBJ2-1,TRBV3-1,CASSQDQGPYNEQFF,TGTGCCAGCAGCCAAGATCAGGGCCCATACAATGAGCAGTTCTTC
.,.,TRBJ2-1,TRBV29-1,CSVGGQGFYNEQFF,TGCAGCGTTGGAGGGCAGGGGTTCTACAATGAGCAGTTCTTC
.,.,TRBJ1-5,TRBV12-3/TRBV12-4,CASSSHQGQPQHF,TGTGCCAGCAGTTCTCACCAGGGACAGCCCCAGCATTTT
TRBD2,.,TRBJ2-5,TRBV12-3/TRBV12-4,CASSFGGGGGGETQYF,TGTGCCAGCAGTTTTGGGGGCGGGGGCGGGGGGGAGACCCAGTACTTC
.,.,TRBJ1-6,TRBV5-1,CASSLTGVGNSPLHF,TGCGCCAGCAGCTTGACAGGAGTCGGCAATTCACCCCTCCACTTT
.,.,TRBJ2-5,TRBV6-6,CASSHRDGGTQYF,TGTGCCAGCAGCCACCGGGACGGAGGGACCCAGTACTTC
.,.,TRBJ2-7,TRBV10-3,CAISGLELKEQYF,TGTGCCATCAGTGGACTAGAGCTGAAAGAGCAGTACTTC
.,.,TRBJ1-1,TRBV6-2/TRBV6-3,CASSTWPPIEAFF,TGTGCCAGCAGCACATGGCCGCCCATCGAAGCTTTCTTT
.,few,TRBJ1-3,TRBV5-5,CASSYGPDGNTIYF,TGTGCCAGCAGCTACGGACCTGACGGGAACACCATATATTTT
.,.,TRBJ1-4,TRBV9,CASSVEGRGGNEKLFF,TGTGCCAGCAGCGTAGAGGGACGGGGGGGGAACGAAAAACTGTTTTTT
.,.,TRBJ2-1,TRBV4-3,CASSQDQGGGRYVNEQFF,TGCGCCAGCAGCCAAGATCAAGGGGGGGGCAGGTACGTCAATGAGCAGTTCTTC
.,.,TRBJ2-3,TRBV20-1,CSARRGNTDTQYF,TGCAGTGCTAGACGAGGAAACACAGATACGCAGTATTTT
.,.,TRBJ1-2,TRBV29-1,CSVTPRGEENYGYTF,TGCAGCGTAACCCCACGGGGCGAAGAAAACTATGGCTACACCTTC
.,few,TRBJ2-5,TRBV28,CASSNKPPKGLHRETQYF,TGTGCCAGCAGTAACAAGCCCCCGAAAGGGCTTCACAGAGAGACCCAGTACTTC
TRBD2,few,TRBJ2-3,TRBV5-1,CASSRTSGGAEGTDTQYF,TGCGCCAGCAGTCGTACTAGCGGGGGGGCTGAAGGCACAGATACGCAGTATTTT
.,.,TRBJ2-7,TRBV11-2,CASSSTGGGTTYEQYF,TGTGCCAGCTCCTCAACCGGAGGGGGGACGACCTACGAGCAGTACTTC
.,.,TRBJ2-3,TRBV14,CASSPRSEDTQYF,TGTGCCAGCAGTCCACGGAGCGAAGATACGCAGTATTTT
.,many,TRBJ2-1,TRBV12-3/TRBV12-4,CASSIGRSSYNEQFF,TGTGCCAGCAGTATCGGCAGGAGCTCTTACAATGAGCAGTTCTTC
.,.,TRBJ1-1,TRBV2,CASSVGPLWRGSSEAFF,TGTGCCAGCAGTGTAGGCCCCTTGTGGAGGGGGAGTAGTGAAGCTTTCTTT
TRBD1,few,TRBJ1-1,TRBV20-1,CSASWDRGDMNTEAFF,TGCAGTGCTAGCTGGGACAGGGGGGATATGAACACTGAAGCTTTCTTT
TRBD2,.,TRBJ2-3,TRBV20-1,CSAPISGGRADTQYF,TGCAGTGCTCCGATTAGCGGGGGGCGTGCAGATACGCAGTATTTT
.,.,TRBJ2-3,TRBV7-2,CASSLWGNTQYF,TGTGCCAGCAGCTTATGGGGGAATACGCAGTATTTT
.,once,TRBJ2-1,TRBV28,CASSLRKSSYNEQFF,TGTGCCAGCAGTTTAAGGAAGAGCTCCTACAATGAGCAGTTCTTC
.,few,TRBJ2-2,TRBV3-1,CASSQANRVDGELFF,TGTGCCAGCAGCCAAGCGAACAGGGTCGACGGGGAGCTGTTTTTT
.,.,TRBJ1-1,TRBV5-1,CASRHTQMNTEAFF,TGCGCCAGCCGCCATACGCAGATGAACACTGAAGCTTTCTTT
TRBD2,.,TRBJ2-1,TRBV3-1,CASSLRMGLAGDEQFF,TGTGCCAGCAGCCTAAGGATGGGACTAGCGGGTGATGAGCAGTTCTTC
TRBD1,.,TRBJ1-1,TRBV11-2,CASSLDQGANRNTEAFF,TGTGCCAGCAGCTTAGACCAGGGGGCTAACCGGAACACTGAAGCTTTCTTT
TRBD2,few,TRBJ2-1,TRBV10-3,CAIRTSGGDEQFF,TGTGCCATCAGGACTAGCGGGGGTGATGAGCAGTTCTTC
.,few,TRBJ1-4,TRBV21-1,CASSIQGANEKLFF,TGTGCCAGCAGCATACAGGGAGCTAATGAAAAACTGTTTTTT
.,.,TRBJ2-2,TRBV5-5,CASSLIPQGSRGELFF,TGTGCCAGCAGCTTGATACCCCAGGGGTCACGGGGGGAGCTGTTTTTT
TRBD1,.,TRBJ2-3,TRBV27,CASSLSNRGRADTQYF,TGTGCCAGCAGTTTATCGAACAGGGGGCGCGCAGATACGCAGTATTTT
TRBD1,.,TRBJ1-1,TRBV7-2,CASSFAGTGGTEAFF,TGTGCCAGCAGCTTTGCGGGGACAGGGGGCACTGAAGCTTTCTTT
.,few,TRBJ2-1,TRBV13,CASSIMDSEQFF,TGTGCCAGCAGCATTATGGACAGTGAGCAGTTCTTC
.,.,TRBJ2-7,TRBV20-1,CSATPRAYEQYF,TGCAGTGCTACTCCCCGCGCCTACGAGCAGTACTTC
TRBD2,.,TRBJ2-1,TRBV6-1,CASSLFSGGSYNEQFF,TGTGCCAGCAGCCTCTTTAGCGGGGGGTCCTACAATGAGCAGTTCTTC
.,.,TRBJ1-2,TRBV7-9,CASSPPWPADGYTF,TGTGCCAGCAGCCCCCCTTGGCCGGCGGATGGCTACACCTTC
TRBD2,.,TRBJ2-1,TRBV9,CASSGGLAGGHNEQFF,TGTGCCAGCAGCGGAGGACTAGCGGGGGGGCACAATGAGCAGTTCTTC
TRBD1,.,TRBJ1-1,TRBV27,CASSSGGQTEAFF,TGTGCCAGCAGTTCAGGGGGCCAGACTGAAGCTTTCTTT
TRBD1,.,TRBJ1-5,TRBV7-8,CASSPSGQGAYQPQHF,TGTGCCAGCAGCCCCTCGGGACAGGGGGCTTATCAGCCCCAGCATTTT
.,once,TRBJ1-1,TRBV27,CASSSQGVLRNTEAFF,TGTGCCAGCAGTTCCCAAGGGGTGTTGAGGAACACTGAAGCTTTCTTT
.,few,TRBJ1-5,TRBV7-6,CASSLSPNPNQPQHF,TGTGCCAGCAGCTTGTCCCCAAACCCGAATCAGCCCCAGCATTTT
TRBD1,.,TRBJ1-3,TRBV15,CATSRVVQGWNTIYF,TGTGCCACCAGCAGAGTGGTACAGGGGTGGAACACCATATATTTT
.,.,TRBJ2-2,TRBV5-1,CASTLRGDRLNTGELFF,TGCGCCAGCACCCTCCGGGGGGACAGGCTGAACACCGGGGAGCTGTTTTTT
.,.,TRBJ2-3,TRBV12-3/TRBV12-4,CASSTRTGGATDTQYF,TGTGCCAGCAGTACCCGGACAGGCGGGGCCACAGATACGCAGTATTTT
TRBD1,few,TRBJ1-6,TRBV4-3,CASSQEGNRGSSPLHF,TGCGCCAGCAGCCAAGAGGGGAACAGGGGATCCTCACCCCTCCACTTT
.,.,TRBJ1-5,TRBV6-2/TRBV6-3,CASSPAGNQPQHF,TGTGCCAGCAGTCCCGCAGGCAATCAGCCCCAGCATTTT